The TCR beta chain under discussion was sequenced for a study of tumor-infiltrating lymphocytes in primary liver carcinoma. Across the whole study: Men as well as women, aged 30 to 69 years, made up the patients.

Constant-region priming of around 500 ng total RNA yielded TCR beta cDNA. Researchers made the TCR beta libraries by running three nested multiplex PCR rounds with slightly modified ARM-PCR. TCRdb reprocessed the multiplex PCR reads via MiXCR and lists one record per CDR3 protein. The sample lists 100,000 to 150,000 distinct CDR3 sequences, 55% to 75% occurring once. Regarding this clonotype: An end of the junction differs from the germline gene, which may be a read error.

It was from about 19-30 mg of unsorted bulk tissue that RNA and DNA were co-extracted. Every patient in the cohort had a primary liver carcinoma. That carcinoma was treated by surgical resection. Input material: liver tumor tissue from sampling region 3. Regarding subset: tumor region T3, left-lateral pole. The source is a woman in her sixties or seventies with primary liver carcinoma and hepatitis B virus infection.

For the CDR3, the DNA is TGTGTCAGCAGTTACCGCCTTGGGAGTCTATCCTACGAGCAGTACTTC. This translates into CVSSYRLGSLSYEQYF. V gene TRBV6-5 combines with J gene TRBJ2-7, with a tentative D call TRBD2 (5 bases). Germline lookup yields CDR1 MNHEY and CDR2 SVGAGI. The CDR3 is made up of 16 amino acids.